This TCR beta chain comes out of a study of PD-1 blockade in classical Hodgkin lymphoma (dated by TCRdb to the early 2020s). The study in broad terms: The study used CyTOF and TCR beta sequencing to define a peripheral blood immune signature of response to PD-1 blockade in classical Hodgkin lymphoma. What the study reported, not specific to this receptor: Baseline TCR diversity was reported to be lower in newly diagnosed patients than in healthy donors, and even lower in relapsed/refractory patients. The study covered only a single clinical trial cohort, and the causes of the repertoire differences, possibly disease activity or prior therapy, were still not defined.

Explained via the paper, the time point label denotes: newly diagnosed, previously untreated cHL patient sample. Using a Miltenyi CD4+ T cell isolation kit, CD4+ T cells were purified from thawed PBMCs through magnetic negative selection. As a comparison group for the relapsed/refractory trial patients, PBMCs were sequenced from patients with newly diagnosed, previously untreated classical Hodgkin lymphoma. Peripheral blood was collected in 8 mL Vacutainer Cell Preparation Tubes, from which PBMCs were isolated by centrifugation and then cryopreserved. Purified CD4+ and CD8+ fractions were prepared only for cases with an additional available PBMC sample. Magnetically labelled cells were depleted on LS columns in a quadroMACS separator, and the flow-through was collected as the purified fraction. This clone is a singleton in its sample. The clone's antigen remains unknown. Nothing much larger sits one base from this clone, and base qualities are not available.

Genomic DNA was isolated using the Qiagen DNeasy kit from unsorted PBMCs as well as from negatively selected CD4+ and CD8+ fractions. TCR beta CDR3 regions were amplified by immunoSEQ multiplex PCR using primers annealing to V and J segments. Amplification bias was minimized using a synthetic immune receptor repertoire, and residual bias was removed computationally after sequencing. The authors' analysis ran thus. Repertoire diversity was quantified as the Shannon entropy index using custom Python scripts. The unsorted, CD4+ and CD8+ repertoires were each analyzed separately, with the exception of combined analyses, where CD4+ and CD8+ sequences were merged in silico. TCRdb mirrors the immuneACCESS table, restricted to in-frame sequences. Some clones are absent from its copies; in checked studies, under half trace to an unresolved V gene, and the reason for the others is unknown. Clonal size and the V and J genes are those of that table, whereas D and trimming came from the DNA. The sample has 20,000 to 30,000 clones on record, about 90% of them singletons. The top ten constitute about 0.5% of the sample.

The CDR1 and CDR2 encoded by the germline V gene (reference sequence) are LNHNV and YYDKDF. V lost 0 bases and J lost 1 base; the stretch between them is 12 bases long. The CDR3 goes from the cysteine to the phenylalanine over 17 residues. Of all the DNA, just the CDR3 is kept, 51 bases in frame from base 1. The TCR sequence derives from a human donor with classical Hodgkin lymphoma. The chain was built from TRBV15 and TRBJ2-2; a weak D assignment points to TRBD1 (5 bases agree). Sequenced sample: CD4+ T cells from blood. The CDR3 region has the sequence CATSRDKGSQNTGELFF. Here is the DNA: TGTGCCACCAGCAGAGATAAGGGGTCTCAGAACACCGGGGAGCTGTTTTTT.